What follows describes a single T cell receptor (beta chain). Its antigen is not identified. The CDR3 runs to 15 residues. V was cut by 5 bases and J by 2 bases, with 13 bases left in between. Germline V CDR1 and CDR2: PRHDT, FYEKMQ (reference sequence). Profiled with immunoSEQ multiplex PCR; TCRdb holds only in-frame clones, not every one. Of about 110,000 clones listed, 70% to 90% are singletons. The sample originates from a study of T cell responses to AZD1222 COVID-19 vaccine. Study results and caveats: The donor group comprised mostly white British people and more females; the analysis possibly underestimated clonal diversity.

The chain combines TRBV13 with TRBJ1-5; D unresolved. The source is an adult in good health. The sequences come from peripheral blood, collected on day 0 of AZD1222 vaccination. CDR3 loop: CASSMRFTGNQPQHF. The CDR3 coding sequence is TGTGCCAGCAGCATGAGATTTACGGGCAATCAGCCCCAGCATTTT.